This TCR beta chain originates from a study of blood T cell repertoires in COVID-19. Study context: Collection of acute and convalescent COVID-19 samples took place in the United States, Italy and Spain. Nucleic acid was either cDNA or gDNA, and it came from T cells, B-cell-depleted T cells, or PBMCs.

Original methodology: Amplified reference gene primers provided the basis for estimating nucleated cell counts. Clones were read by immunoSEQ multiplex PCR, and TCRdb kept only the in-frame ones, dropping some. D and trimming were read from the DNA, whereas the V and J calls and clone size are those reported in that table. Of 250,000 to 400,000 clones in the sample, around 86% were seen once. Germline V gives CDR1 MNHEY, CDR2 SVGAGI. This CDR3 spans 11 amino acids. V was trimmed by 6 bases and J by 8 bases, leaving 10 bases between them. The sample consisted of peripheral blood. The rearrangement joins TRBV6-5 to TRBJ1-1, with D perhaps matching TRBD1 (6 bases). This clonotype was obtained from a man in his fifties or sixties with active or convalescent COVID-19. CDR3 sequence (DNA): TGTGCCAGCAGCCTTGGACAGGAAGCTTTCTTT. Translation: CASSLGQEAFF.